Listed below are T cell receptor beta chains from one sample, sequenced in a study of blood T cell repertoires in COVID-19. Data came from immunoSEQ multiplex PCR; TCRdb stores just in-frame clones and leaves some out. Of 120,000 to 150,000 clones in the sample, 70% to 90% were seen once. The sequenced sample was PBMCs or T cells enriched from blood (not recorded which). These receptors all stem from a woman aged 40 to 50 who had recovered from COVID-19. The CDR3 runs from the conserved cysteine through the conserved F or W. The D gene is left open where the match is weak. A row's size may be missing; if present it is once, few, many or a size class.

cdr3_nt: TGTGCCAGCAGCTTAGGCGGGAGGGCCGATGAGCAGTTCTTC; cdr3_aa: CASSLGGRADEQFF; d_call: TRBD2; j_call: TRBJ2-1; v_call: TRBV5-6; clone_size: once
cdr3_nt: TGTGCCTGGAGTGTTCCCACAGGGGGATGGGAGCAGTACTTC; cdr3_aa: CAWSVPTGGWEQYF; d_call: TRBD1; j_call: TRBJ2-7; v_call: TRBV30; clone_size: .
cdr3_nt: TGTGCCAGCAGCTTAGGAACAGGTTCATGGAACACTGAAGCTTTCTTT; cdr3_aa: CASSLGTGSWNTEAFF; d_call: .; j_call: TRBJ1-1; v_call: TRBV11-2; clone_size: .
cdr3_nt: TGTGCCAGCAGTTTTCATCGGGGGAACACTGAAGCTTTCTTT; cdr3_aa: CASSFHRGNTEAFF; d_call: .; j_call: TRBJ1-1; v_call: TRBV27; clone_size: few
cdr3_nt: TGCGCCAGCAGCCAAATGGGAGCGGCTGAAGCTTTCTTT; cdr3_aa: CASSQMGAAEAFF; d_call: .; j_call: TRBJ1-1; v_call: TRBV4-1; clone_size: .
cdr3_nt: TGTGCCAGCAGCGGGGACAGGGTTGGAAAACTGTTTTTT; cdr3_aa: CASSGDRVGKLFF; d_call: TRBD1; j_call: TRBJ1-4; v_call: TRBV7-8; clone_size: many
cdr3_nt: TGTGCCAGCAGTCCCAGGGCAAGCTCGATAGCCAAAAACATTCAGTACTTC; cdr3_aa: CASSPRASSIAKNIQYF; d_call: .; j_call: TRBJ2-4; v_call: TRBV28; clone_size: .
cdr3_nt: TGCGCCAGCAGCTTGGCCCTAGCGGGAGTAGCAGATACGCAGTATTTT; cdr3_aa: CASSLALAGVADTQYF; d_call: TRBD2; j_call: TRBJ2-3; v_call: TRBV5-1; clone_size: many
cdr3_nt: TGTGCCAGCAGCCAAGAAGTGAGGGCTGGAAACACCATATATTTT; cdr3_aa: CASSQEVRAGNTIYF; d_call: .; j_call: TRBJ1-3; v_call: TRBV4-2; clone_size: .
cdr3_nt: TGTGCCAGTAGCACAGGGAACTATTATGGCTACACCTTC; cdr3_aa: CASSTGNYYGYTF; d_call: .; j_call: TRBJ1-2; v_call: TRBV19; clone_size: .
cdr3_nt: TGTGCCAGCAGTCCCGCGGGTGGAGTGTCCAATGAGCAGTTCTTC; cdr3_aa: CASSPAGGVSNEQFF; d_call: .; j_call: TRBJ2-1; v_call: TRBV5-6; clone_size: .
cdr3_nt: TGCGCCAGCAGCTTGACGGGGGGGCAAGAGACCCAGTACTTC; cdr3_aa: CASSLTGGQETQYF; d_call: TRBD2; j_call: TRBJ2-5; v_call: TRBV5-1; clone_size: .
cdr3_nt: TGTGCCAGCAGCCCCGGACAGGGTGGTGCAGATACGCAGTATTTT; cdr3_aa: CASSPGQGGADTQYF; d_call: TRBD1; j_call: TRBJ2-3; v_call: TRBV11-3; clone_size: .
cdr3_nt: TGTGCCAGCAGTTACTTGGCGGGAGGGTCCTACGAGCAGTACTTC; cdr3_aa: CASSYLAGGSYEQYF; d_call: TRBD2; j_call: TRBJ2-7; v_call: TRBV6-5; clone_size: .
cdr3_nt: TGTGCCAGCAGCTTTTCCCCTACGGGAGGGCTGGCCGGGGAGCTGTTTTTT; cdr3_aa: CASSFSPTGGLAGELFF; d_call: TRBD2; j_call: TRBJ2-2; v_call: TRBV11-3; clone_size: .
cdr3_nt: TGTGCCAGCAGCCAAGATCCGGGCGGGAGGGCTCGGTGGACCCAGTACTTC; cdr3_aa: CASSQDPGGRARWTQYF; d_call: TRBD2; j_call: TRBJ2-5; v_call: TRBV3-1/TRBV3-2; clone_size: few